Sequencing of this T cell receptor beta chain was carried out in a study of T cells in Graves' hyperthyroidism and ophthalmopathy. In the study overall: Peripheral blood was acquired at first diagnosis, ahead of any therapy whatsoever.

The CDR3 regions of TCR beta were amplified from RNA transcripts. HTBI primers were the set used in a first-round RT-PCR of the TCR CDR3. One entry per CDR3 protein results from TCRdb running MiXCR on the multiplex PCR reads. The repertoire holds more than 500,000 distinct CDR3 sequences, with 14% as singletons. Germline lookup yields CDR1 MNHEY and CDR2 SMNVEV (reference sequence). V was shortened by 2 bases and J by 0 bases, with 11 bases between the two germline ends. The CDR3 has 16 residues. In its sample, this clonotype was seen a few times. This sequence joins TRBV27 and TRBJ2-4, with D unclear. Sequencing was done on a sample of blood. This receptor was identified in a woman between 35 and 50 years old with Graves' hyperthyroidism. DNA of the CDR3: TGTGCCAGCAGTTTAGGTACAGCCTTAGCCAAAAACATTCAGTACTTC. The encoded protein is CASSLGTALAKNIQYF.